This is a list of T cell receptor beta chains from one sample in a study of T-cell memory formation after mild COVID-19. TCRdb re-called the 5' RACE reads with MiXCR, one entry per CDR3 protein. Of more than 250,000 distinct CDR3 sequences listed, about a sixth are singletons. The sample taken for sequencing was PBMCs or a T cell subset sorted from them (not recorded which). These receptors were taken from a man younger than 35 who had mild COVID-19 (a few samples of this study predate the infection). Cell type and time point are not known. CDR3s include the opening cysteine and the closing phenylalanine or tryptophan. A D gene is named only where the DNA matches it firmly. A clone size is listed for some rows: how often the clone was seen (once, few, many), or a class if it is expanded.

D gene: .
V gene: TRBV21-1
J gene: TRBJ2-7
clone size: .
CDR3 DNA: TGTGCCAGCAGCAAGCGGACTAGCTTGTCCTACGAGCAGTACTTC
CDR3 protein: CASSKRTSLSYEQYF

D gene: .
V gene: TRBV20-1
J gene: TRBJ1-2
clone size: .
CDR3 DNA: TGCAGTGCTAGAGATCAAAGGGTCGCCTATGGCTACACCTTC
CDR3 protein: CSARDQRVAYGYTF

D gene: .
V gene: TRBV20-1
J gene: TRBJ2-5
clone size: .
CDR3 DNA: TGCAGTGCTAGAGATAGTGGGACTCCCCGGGCAGAGACCCAGTACTTC
CDR3 protein: CSARDSGTPRAETQYF

D gene: .
V gene: TRBV6-2/TRBV6-3
J gene: TRBJ1-6
clone size: .
CDR3 DNA: TGTGCCAGCAGTCCACCCAGGACAGCGCTAAGCTCCTATAATTCACCCCTCCACTTT
CDR3 protein: CASSPPRTALSSYNSPLHF

D gene: .
V gene: TRBV18
J gene: TRBJ1-1
clone size: .
CDR3 DNA: TGTGCCAGCTCACCCGCCTACAGGGCGGGCACTGAAGCTTTCTTT
CDR3 protein: CASSPAYRAGTEAFF

D gene: .
V gene: TRBV7-2
J gene: TRBJ2-2
clone size: .
CDR3 DNA: TGTGCCAGCAGCTTAAGTTTGGGCGGAGAGCTGTTTTTT
CDR3 protein: CASSLSLGGELFF

D gene: .
V gene: TRBV5-1
J gene: TRBJ2-3
clone size: .
CDR3 DNA: TGCGCCAGCAGCCGCCTCCTTCGTGATACGCAGTATTTT
CDR3 protein: CASSRLLRDTQYF

D gene: .
V gene: TRBV4-3
J gene: TRBJ1-1
clone size: few
CDR3 DNA: TGCGCCAGCAGCCCGACAGGAGCTTTCTTT
CDR3 protein: CASSPTGAFF

D gene: TRBD2
V gene: TRBV4-3
J gene: TRBJ2-1
clone size: .
CDR3 DNA: TGCGCCAGCAGCCAGTCTAGCGGTTTTTACAATGAGCAGTTCTTC
CDR3 protein: CASSQSSGFYNEQFF

D gene: .
V gene: TRBV18
J gene: TRBJ1-1
clone size: .
CDR3 DNA: TGTGCCAGCTCACCGAAGGGTGTTCTTGGAACTGAAGCTTTCTTT
CDR3 protein: CASSPKGVLGTEAFF

D gene: TRBD1
V gene: TRBV6-5
J gene: TRBJ1-2
clone size: .
CDR3 DNA: TGTGCCAGCAGTCGCGACAGGGGGGTTGCTGGCTACACCTTC
CDR3 protein: CASSRDRGVAGYTF

D gene: TRBD2
V gene: TRBV5-1
J gene: TRBJ2-1
clone size: few
CDR3 DNA: TGCGCCAGCAGCTTGGGTTGGACTAGCGGGGGCTACAATGAGCAGTTCTTC
CDR3 protein: CASSLGWTSGGYNEQFF

D gene: TRBD2
V gene: TRBV12-3/TRBV12-4
J gene: TRBJ2-3
clone size: few
CDR3 DNA: TGTGCCAGCAGTTCGACTAGCGGGGGGGTCAAGCAGTATTTT
CDR3 protein: CASSSTSGGVKQYF

D gene: .
V gene: TRBV3-1
J gene: TRBJ1-3
clone size: .
CDR3 DNA: TGTGCCAGCAGCCAAATGCCCCTCTCTGGAAACACCATATATTTT
CDR3 protein: CASSQMPLSGNTIYF

D gene: .
V gene: TRBV6-6
J gene: TRBJ1-1
clone size: few
CDR3 DNA: TGTGCCAGCAGTTACTCAGGGGAAAGGGGAGCTTTCTTT
CDR3 protein: CASSYSGERGAFF

D gene: .
V gene: TRBV11-2
J gene: TRBJ2-1
clone size: .
CDR3 DNA: TGTGCCAGCAGCTTAATGGCGGTTAACAATGAGCAGTTCTTC
CDR3 protein: CASSLMAVNNEQFF

D gene: .
V gene: TRBV10-2
J gene: TRBJ1-1
clone size: .
CDR3 DNA: TGCGCCAGCAGTGAATCGACAGATTCGAGAGCTTTCTTT
CDR3 protein: CASSESTDSRAFF

D gene: .
V gene: TRBV24-1
J gene: TRBJ2-1
clone size: few
CDR3 DNA: TGTGCCACCAGTGACCGCGGGGTTGGCTCCTACAATGAGCAGTTCTTC
CDR3 protein: CATSDRGVGSYNEQFF

D gene: .
V gene: TRBV3-2
J gene: TRBJ1-1
clone size: few
CDR3 DNA: TGTGCCAGCAGCTCCCTCCCGGACAGGCCCGGCGAAGCTTTCTTT
CDR3 protein: CASSSLPDRPGEAFF

D gene: .
V gene: TRBV24-1
J gene: TRBJ2-1
clone size: .
CDR3 DNA: TGTGCCACCAGTGACACCTACAATGAGCAGTTCTTC
CDR3 protein: CATSDTYNEQFF

D gene: .
V gene: TRBV5-1
J gene: TRBJ2-2
clone size: few
CDR3 DNA: TGCGCCAGCAGCTCACAGGGAGCCACCGGGGAGCTGTTTTTT
CDR3 protein: CASSSQGATGELFF

D gene: TRBD1
V gene: TRBV5-1
J gene: TRBJ1-2
clone size: few
CDR3 DNA: TGCGCCAGCAGCCTGACGGACAGGGTGGATGGCTACACCTTC
CDR3 protein: CASSLTDRVDGYTF

D gene: TRBD1
V gene: TRBV5-1
J gene: TRBJ2-1
clone size: few
CDR3 DNA: TGCGCCAGCGGCGCCGGGACAGGGCTCAATGAGCAGTTCTTC
CDR3 protein: CASGAGTGLNEQFF

D gene: TRBD1
V gene: TRBV28
J gene: TRBJ2-1
clone size: .
CDR3 DNA: TGTGCCAGCAGTTTGACTCCCGGGACAGGGGACGAGCAGTTCTTC
CDR3 protein: CASSLTPGTGDEQFF

D gene: TRBD1
V gene: TRBV7-9
J gene: TRBJ1-1
clone size: .
CDR3 DNA: TGTGCCAGCAGTCGCATCGACAGGGATTTTGAAGCTTTCTTT
CDR3 protein: CASSRIDRDFEAFF

D gene: .
V gene: TRBV12-3/TRBV12-4
J gene: TRBJ1-6
clone size: few
CDR3 DNA: TGTGCCAGCAGGTTCGAGCCCTATAATTCACCCCTCCACTTT
CDR3 protein: CASRFEPYNSPLHF